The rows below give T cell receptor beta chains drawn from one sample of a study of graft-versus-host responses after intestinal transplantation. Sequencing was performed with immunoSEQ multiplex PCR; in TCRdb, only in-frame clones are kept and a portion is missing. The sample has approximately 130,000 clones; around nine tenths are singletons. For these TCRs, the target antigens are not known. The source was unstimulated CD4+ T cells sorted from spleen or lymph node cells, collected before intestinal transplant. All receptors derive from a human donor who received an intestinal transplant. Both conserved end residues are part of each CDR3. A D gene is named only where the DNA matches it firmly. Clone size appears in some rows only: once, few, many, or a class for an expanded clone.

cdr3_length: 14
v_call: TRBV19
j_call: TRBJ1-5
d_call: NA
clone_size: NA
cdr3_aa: CASSGSFSNQPQHF
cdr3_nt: TGTGCCAGTAGTGGGTCTTTTAGCAATCAGCCCCAGCATTTT

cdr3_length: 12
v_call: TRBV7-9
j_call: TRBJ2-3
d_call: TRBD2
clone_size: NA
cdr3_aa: CASSLDLAGQYF
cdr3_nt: TGTGCCAGCAGCTTAGATCTAGCGGGTCAGTATTTT

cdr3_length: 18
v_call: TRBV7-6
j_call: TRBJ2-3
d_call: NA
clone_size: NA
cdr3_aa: CASSLVFVKQDGSDTQYF
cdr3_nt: TGTGCCAGCAGCTTAGTATTCGTCAAACAGGATGGATCAGATACGCAGTATTTT

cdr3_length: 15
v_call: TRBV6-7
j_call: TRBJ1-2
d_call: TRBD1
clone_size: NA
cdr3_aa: CASSKGQIKPHGYTF
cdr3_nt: TGTGCCAGCAGTAAGGGACAGATCAAACCCCATGGCTACACCTTC

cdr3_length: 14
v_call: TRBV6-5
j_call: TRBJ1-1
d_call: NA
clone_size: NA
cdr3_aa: CASSRRGSNTEAFF
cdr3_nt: TGTGCCAGCAGCCGCCGGGGCAGTAACACTGAAGCTTTCTTT

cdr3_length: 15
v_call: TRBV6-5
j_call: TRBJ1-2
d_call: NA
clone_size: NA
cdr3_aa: CASSYSNRGSLGYTF
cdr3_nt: TGTGCCAGCAGTTACTCGAATCGAGGATCACTCGGCTACACCTTC

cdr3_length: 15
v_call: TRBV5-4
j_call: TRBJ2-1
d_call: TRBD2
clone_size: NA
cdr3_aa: CASSLATSGRNEQFF
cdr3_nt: TGTGCCAGCAGCTTGGCAACTAGCGGGCGCAATGAGCAGTTCTTC

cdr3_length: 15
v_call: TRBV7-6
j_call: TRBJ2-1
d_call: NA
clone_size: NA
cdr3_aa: CASSLGASSYNEQFF
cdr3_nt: TGTGCCAGCAGCTTAGGTGCGAGCTCCTACAATGAGCAGTTCTTC

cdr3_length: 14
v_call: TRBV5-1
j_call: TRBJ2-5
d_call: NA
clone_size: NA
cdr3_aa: CASSLGGAKETQYF
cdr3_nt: TGCGCCAGCAGCTTGGGGGGCGCCAAAGAGACCCAGTACTTC

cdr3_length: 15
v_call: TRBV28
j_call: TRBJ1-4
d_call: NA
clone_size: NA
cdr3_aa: CASSFREYGNEKLFF
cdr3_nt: TGTGCCAGCAGTTTCAGGGAGTACGGTAATGAAAAACTGTTTTTT

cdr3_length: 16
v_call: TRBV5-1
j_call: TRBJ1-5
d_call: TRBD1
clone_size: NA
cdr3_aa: CASSFGPGQDSQPQHF
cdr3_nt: TGCGCCAGCAGCTTTGGCCCGGGACAGGATTCTCAGCCCCAGCATTTT

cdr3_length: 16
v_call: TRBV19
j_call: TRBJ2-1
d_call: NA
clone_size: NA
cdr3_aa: CASSPSQGPFHNEQFF
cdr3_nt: TGTGCCAGTAGTCCTTCACAGGGACCTTTCCACAATGAGCAGTTCTTC

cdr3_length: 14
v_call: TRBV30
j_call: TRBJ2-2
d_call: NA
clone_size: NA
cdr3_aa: CAWREQPNTGELFF
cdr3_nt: TGTGCCTGGAGGGAACAGCCGAACACCGGGGAGCTGTTTTTT

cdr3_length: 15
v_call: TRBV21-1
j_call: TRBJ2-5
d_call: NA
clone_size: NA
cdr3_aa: CASSKGSLEGETQYF
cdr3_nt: TGTGCCAGCAGCAAGGGATCGTTGGAGGGAGAGACCCAGTACTTC

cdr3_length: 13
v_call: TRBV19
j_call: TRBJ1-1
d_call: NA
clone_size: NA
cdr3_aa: CASSTSWDTEAFF
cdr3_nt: TGTGCCAGTAGCACGTCATGGGACACTGAAGCTTTCTTT

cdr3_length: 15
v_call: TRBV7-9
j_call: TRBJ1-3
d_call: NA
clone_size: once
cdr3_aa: CASSQAGAYGNTIYF
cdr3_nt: TGTGCCAGCAGCCAGGCCGGGGCATATGGAAACACCATATATTTT

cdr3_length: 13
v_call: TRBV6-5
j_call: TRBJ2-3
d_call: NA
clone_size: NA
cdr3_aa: CASRNQGTDTQYF
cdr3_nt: TGTGCCAGCAGGAATCAGGGTACAGATACGCAGTATTTT

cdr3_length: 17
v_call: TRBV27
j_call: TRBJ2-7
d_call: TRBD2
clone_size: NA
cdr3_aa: CASSLSLAGARRDEQYF
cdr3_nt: TGTGCCAGCAGTTTATCTCTAGCGGGGGCTAGAAGGGACGAGCAGTACTTC

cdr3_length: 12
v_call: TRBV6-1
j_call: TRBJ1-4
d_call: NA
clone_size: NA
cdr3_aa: CASRVGGEKLFF
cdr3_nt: TGTGCCAGCAGGGTAGGGGGGGAAAAACTGTTTTTT

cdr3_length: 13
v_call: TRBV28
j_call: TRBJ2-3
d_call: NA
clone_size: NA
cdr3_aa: CASSTPRVDTQYF
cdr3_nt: TGTGCCAGCAGTACCCCTCGGGTGGATACGCAGTATTTT

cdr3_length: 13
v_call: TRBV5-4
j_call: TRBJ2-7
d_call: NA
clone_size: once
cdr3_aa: CASSLGQNYEQYF
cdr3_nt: TGTGCCAGCAGCTTGGGGCAAAACTACGAGCAGTACTTC

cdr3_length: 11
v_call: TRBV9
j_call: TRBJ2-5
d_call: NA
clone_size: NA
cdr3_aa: CASSVGGNQYF
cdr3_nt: TGTGCCAGCAGCGTAGGCGGGAACCAGTACTTC

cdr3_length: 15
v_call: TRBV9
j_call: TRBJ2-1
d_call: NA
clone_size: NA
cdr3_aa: CASSVDTESYNEQFF
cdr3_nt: TGTGCCAGCAGCGTAGATACCGAATCCTACAATGAGCAGTTCTTC

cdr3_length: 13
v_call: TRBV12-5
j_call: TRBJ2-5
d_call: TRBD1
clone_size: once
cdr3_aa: CASARDSQETQYF
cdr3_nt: TGTGCTAGTGCCCGGGACAGCCAAGAGACCCAGTACTTC

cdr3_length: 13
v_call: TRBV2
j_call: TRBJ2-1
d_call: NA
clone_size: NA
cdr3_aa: CASSPRLYNEQFF
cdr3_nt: TGTGCCAGCAGCCCCCGATTATACAATGAGCAGTTCTTC

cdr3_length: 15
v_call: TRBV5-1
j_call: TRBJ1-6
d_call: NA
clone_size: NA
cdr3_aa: CASSLGSYRGSPLHF
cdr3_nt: TGCGCCAGCAGCTTGGGTTCCTATCGAGGGTCACCCCTCCACTTT

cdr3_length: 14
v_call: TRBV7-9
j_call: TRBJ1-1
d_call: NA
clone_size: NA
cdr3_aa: CASSFSGGNTEAFF
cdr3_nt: TGTGCCAGCAGCTTCTCCGGGGGGAACACTGAAGCTTTCTTT

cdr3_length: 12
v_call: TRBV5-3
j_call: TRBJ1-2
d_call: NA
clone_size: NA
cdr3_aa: CARIPPERGYTF
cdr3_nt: TGTGCCAGAATTCCCCCGGAGAGAGGCTACACCTTC

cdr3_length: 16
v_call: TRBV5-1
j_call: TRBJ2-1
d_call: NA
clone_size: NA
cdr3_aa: CASSLASRGWGNEQFF
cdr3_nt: TGCGCCAGCAGCTTGGCGTCCAGGGGTTGGGGGAATGAGCAGTTCTTC

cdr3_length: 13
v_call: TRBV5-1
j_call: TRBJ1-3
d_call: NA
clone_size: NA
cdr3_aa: CASRGVSGNTIYF
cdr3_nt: TGCGCCTCAAGGGGGGTCTCTGGAAACACCATATATTTT

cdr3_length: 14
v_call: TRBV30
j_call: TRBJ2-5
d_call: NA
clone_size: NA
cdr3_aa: CAWSGGGPQETQYF
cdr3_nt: TGTGCCTGGAGTGGCGGGGGCCCCCAAGAGACCCAGTACTTC

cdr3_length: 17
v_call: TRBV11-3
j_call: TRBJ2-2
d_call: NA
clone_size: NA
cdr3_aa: CASSPRGRGTNTGELFF
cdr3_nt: TGTGCCAGCAGCCCCAGGGGAAGGGGCACGAACACCGGGGAGCTGTTTTTT

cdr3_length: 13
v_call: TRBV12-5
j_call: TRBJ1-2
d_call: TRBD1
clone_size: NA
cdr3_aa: CASGTRQGGGYTF
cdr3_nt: TGTGCTAGTGGTACCCGACAGGGGGGGGGCTACACCTTC

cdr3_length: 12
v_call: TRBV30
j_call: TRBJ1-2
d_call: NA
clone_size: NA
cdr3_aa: CAWGLSTYGYTF
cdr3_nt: TGTGCCTGGGGTTTGTCTACCTATGGCTACACCTTC

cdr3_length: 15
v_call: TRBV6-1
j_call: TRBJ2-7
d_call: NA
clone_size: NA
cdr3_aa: CASSTQPRGPYEQYF
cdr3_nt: TGTGCCAGCAGTACTCAGCCCCGGGGCCCCTACGAGCAGTACTTC

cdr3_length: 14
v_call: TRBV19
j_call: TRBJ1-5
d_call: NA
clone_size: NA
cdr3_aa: CASSMPGGGQPQHF
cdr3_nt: TGTGCCAGTAGTATGCCTGGGGGTGGTCAGCCCCAGCATTTT

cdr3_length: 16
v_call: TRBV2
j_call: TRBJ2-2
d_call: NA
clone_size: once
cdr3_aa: CASREGVSGRTGELFF
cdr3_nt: TGTGCCAGCAGGGAGGGCGTGTCGGGTCGTACCGGGGAGCTGTTTTTT

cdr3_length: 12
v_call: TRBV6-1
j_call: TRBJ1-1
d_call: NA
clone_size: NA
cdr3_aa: CASKRQNTEAFF
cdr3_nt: TGTGCCAGCAAGCGACAGAACACTGAAGCTTTCTTT

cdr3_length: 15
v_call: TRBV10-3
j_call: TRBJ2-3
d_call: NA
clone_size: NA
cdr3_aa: CAISVSQLSTDTQYF
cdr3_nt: TGTGCCATCAGTGTGAGTCAGCTAAGCACAGATACGCAGTATTTT

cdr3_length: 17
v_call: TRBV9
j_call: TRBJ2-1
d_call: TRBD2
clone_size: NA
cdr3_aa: CASSVEGASGAFSEQFF
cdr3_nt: TGTGCCAGCAGCGTAGAAGGGGCTAGCGGGGCTTTCAGTGAGCAGTTCTTC

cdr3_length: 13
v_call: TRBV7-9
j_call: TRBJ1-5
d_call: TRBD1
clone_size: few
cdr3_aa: CASGQGAHQPQHF
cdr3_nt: TGTGCCAGTGGACAGGGTGCTCATCAGCCCCAGCATTTT

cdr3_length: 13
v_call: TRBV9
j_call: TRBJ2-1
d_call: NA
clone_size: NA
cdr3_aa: CASSFGPPDEQFF
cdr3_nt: TGTGCCAGCAGCTTCGGACCCCCCGATGAGCAGTTCTTC

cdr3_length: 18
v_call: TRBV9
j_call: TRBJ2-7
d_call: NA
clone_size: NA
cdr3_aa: CASSVEGDPADILYEQYF
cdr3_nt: TGTGCCAGCAGCGTAGAGGGGGACCCAGCGGACATCCTCTACGAGCAGTACTTC

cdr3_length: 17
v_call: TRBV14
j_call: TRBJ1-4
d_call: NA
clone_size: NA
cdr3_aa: CASSRPTGGPGGEKLFF
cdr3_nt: TGTGCCAGCAGCCGACCCACGGGGGGGCCGGGCGGTGAAAAACTGTTTTTT

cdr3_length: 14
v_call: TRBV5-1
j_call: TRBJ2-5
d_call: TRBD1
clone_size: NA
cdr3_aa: CASSLQGQGETQYF
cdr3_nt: TGCGCCAGCAGCTTACAGGGGCAGGGTGAGACCCAGTACTTC

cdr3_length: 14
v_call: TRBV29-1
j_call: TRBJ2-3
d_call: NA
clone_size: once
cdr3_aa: CSVRRTLPTDTQYF
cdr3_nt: TGCAGCGTCCGGAGGACACTGCCCACAGATACGCAGTATTTT

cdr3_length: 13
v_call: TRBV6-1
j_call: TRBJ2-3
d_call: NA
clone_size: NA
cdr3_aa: CASSLSSTDTQYF
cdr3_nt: TGTGCCAGCAGTTTATCTAGCACAGATACGCAGTATTTT

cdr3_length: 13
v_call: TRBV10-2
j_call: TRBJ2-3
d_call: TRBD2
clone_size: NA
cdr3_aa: CASGTSGADTQYF
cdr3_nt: TGCGCCAGCGGGACTAGCGGTGCAGATACGCAGTATTTT